Listed here are 25 T cell receptor beta chains from one sample, sequenced in a study of human T cells and chemical hapten exposure. TCRdb redid the calling of the RACE reads with MiXCR, one entry per CDR3 protein. Among 74,000 or so distinct CDR3 sequences listed, 10% to 13% were seen once. Time point given: patch test 1, 2 weeks after DPC sensitization. Treatment given: therapeutic diphenylcyclopropenone sensitization with weekly scalp DPC. The sample in question was whole blood, obtained in connection with sensitization to the hapten diphenylcyclopropenone (DPC). The receptors here all came from a woman in her forties or fifties with alopecia areata. Some clones in this sample may be carry-over from other donors' samples.

This clonotype was recorded many times. J is TRBJ1-2 and V is TRBV5-4; D call uncertain. The CDR3 has 12 residues. Per the germline V gene, CDR1 is SGHNT and CDR2 is YYREEE (reference sequence). The V gene lost 0 bases and the J gene lost 4 bases, with 4 bases spanning the gap. CDR3 in amino acids: CASSLELYGYTF. CDR3 DNA: TGTGCCAGCAGCTTGGAGCTCTATGGCTACACCTTC.

CDR3 region: CSAGTSGSGTGELFF. The CDR3 nucleotides are TGCAGTGCAGGGACTAGCGGGAGTGGGACCGGGGAGCTGTTTTTT. This rearrangement joins TRBV20-1 to TRBJ2-2; 14 bases agree with TRBD2. CDR1 and CDR2 from the germline V gene are DFQATT and SNEGSKA (reference sequence). There are 15 residues in the CDR3. Unmatched junction bases numbered 5, after V lost 6 bases and J lost 5 bases.

The chain recombines TRBV29-1 with TRBJ2-7, with D perhaps matching TRBD2 (5 bases). CDR1 is SQVTM and CDR2 is ANQGSEA in the germline V gene. V was trimmed by 7 bases and J by 1 base, leaving 11 bases between them. The CDR3 covers 12 residues. The CDR3 protein is CSASLGSYEQYF. The CDR3 DNA is TGCAGCGCATCACTAGGATCCTACGAGCAGTACTTC.

This clonotype has a count of ten or more. This chain joins TRBV6-6 and TRBJ2-7, with 8 bases matching TRBD2. The CDR3 loop spans 17 amino acids. V shed 2 bases, J shed 6 bases, and the junction held 15 bases outside the gene matches. The V gene's germline CDR1 is MNHNY and CDR2 SVGAGI (reference sequence). The CDR3 DNA reads TGTGCCAGCAGTTACCTCGGTAGGACGAGCGGGAGTGTCGAGCAGTACTTC. It yields the protein CASSYLGRTSGSVEQYF.

This clonotype was recorded a few times. This rearrangement joins TRBV5-1 to TRBJ1-4; no clear D. The length of the CDR3 is 13 residues. Germline V lookup: CDR1 SGHRS, CDR2 YFSETQ. The V end lost 1 base, the J end lost 7 bases, and 8 bases lay between the germline ends. The CDR3 loop reads CASSLKGFEKLFF. For the CDR3, the DNA is TGCGCCAGCAGCTTGAAGGGATTTGAAAAACTGTTTTTT.

The gene calls are TRBV29-1 and TRBJ2-7; tentatively, D is TRBD2 (5 bases). V was cut by 4 bases and J by 2 bases, with 9 bases left in between. The CDR3 sequence is 12 residues long. The germline CDR1 and CDR2 sequences are SQVTM and ANQGSEA. Written as DNA, the CDR3 is TGCAGCGTTGCTCGGGGAACCTACGAGCAGTACTTC. Protein: CSVARGTYEQYF.

The rearrangement uses TRBV5-5 and TRBJ1-5; 9 bases fit TRBD1. The germline V gene encodes CDR1 SGHKS and CDR2 YYEKEE (reference sequence). The CDR3 loop spans 15 amino acids. V shed 1 base, J shed 2 bases, and the junction held 1 base outside the gene matches. The CDR3, as DNA: TGTGCCAGCAGCTTGACAGGGGGCGGCAATCAGCCCCAGCATTTT. Residues: CASSLTGGGNQPQHF.

CDR3 sequence reads: CASSSGTVNEKLFF. In DNA form, the CDR3 reads TGTGCCAGCAGTTCAGGGACGGTTAATGAAAAACTGTTTTTT. This sequence joins TRBV12-3 or TRBV12-4 and TRBJ1-4; D might be TRBD1 (5 bases). V was pared by 4 bases and J by 4 bases, with 10 bases between. CDR3 length equals 14 residues.

This clonotype was counted a few times. This sequence joins TRBV7-9 and TRBJ1-5; D might be TRBD1 (6 bases). The V gene lost 5 bases and the J gene lost 3 bases, with 14 bases spanning the gap. This CDR3 has 15 amino acids. Germline V CDR1 and CDR2: SEHNR, FQNEAQ (reference sequence). The chain's CDR3 is CASSPRGGSNQPQHF. The DNA for the CDR3 is TGTGCCAGCAGCCCCCGAGGGGGTTCCAATCAGCCCCAGCATTTT.

The chain is built from TRBV5-1 and TRBJ2-3; 7 bases map to TRBD1. The CDR3 contains 18 residues. The germline V gene encodes CDR1 SGHRS and CDR2 YFSETQ. With 4 bases clipped from V and 2 bases from J, the junction kept 16 bases outside the gene matches. The CDR3, as DNA: TGCGCCAGCAGCCCCTTCACCCTGACAGGGCCCACCACAGATACGCAGTATTTT. Translated: CASSPFTLTGPTTDTQYF.

This rearrangement joins TRBV20-1 to TRBJ2-1; TRBD2 aligns across 13 bases. In germline, CDR1 is DFQATT, CDR2 SNEGSKA (reference sequence). This CDR3 has 15 residues. After removal of 6 bases from V and 6 bases from J, the junction contained 8 bases not matched to a gene. The CDR3 region is CSARKGTSGINEQFF. The CDR3 coding sequence is TGCAGTGCCCGAAAGGGGACTAGCGGGATCAATGAGCAGTTCTTC.

The chain couples TRBV7-2 to TRBJ2-2; 10 bases are a match to TRBD2. Germline CDR1 is SGHTA and CDR2 is FQGNSA. This CDR3 region has 18 residues. V lost 3 bases to trimming and J lost 0 bases; unmatched junction nucleotides: 7. The CDR3 bases are TGTGCCAGCAGCTTCTTCAGCGGGAGGGCCGCGAACACCGGGGAGCTGTTTTTT. It specifies CASSFFSGRAANTGELFF. Full variable domain (remainder filled in from reference TRBV7-2 and TRBJ2-2): GAGVSQSPSNKVTEKGKDVELRCDPISGHTALYWYRQSLGQGLEFLIYFQGNSAPDKSGLPSDRFSAERTGGSVSTLTIQRTQQEDSAVYLCASSFFSGRAANTGELFFGEGSRLTVL.

The sample holds a few counts of this clonotype. This chain connects TRBV20-1 to TRBJ2-7; D tentatively reads TRBD1 or TRBD2 (5 bases each). Between the trimmed V and J ends, which lost 3 bases and 2 bases, there was a span of 14 bases. Germline V gene lookup returns CDR1 DFQATT and CDR2 SNEGSKA (reference sequence). CDR3 length: 14 residues. CDR3 region: CSARAGTSTYEQYF. For the CDR3, the DNA is TGCAGTGCTAGGGCCGGGACGTCCACCTACGAGCAGTACTTC.

This clonotype was recorded at least ten times. The chain employs TRBV7-9 and TRBJ2-1, with a tentative D call TRBD2 (5 bases). Trimming pared 5 bases from V and 6 bases from J, leaving 11 bases between. The germline CDR1 and CDR2 sequences are SEHNR and FQNEAQ (reference sequence). The CDR3 extends over 13 amino acids. CDR3 sequence reads: CASSVWGANEQFF. CDR3 coding DNA: TGTGCCAGCAGCGTATGGGGAGCCAATGAGCAGTTCTTC.

This chain connects TRBV14 to TRBJ2-3, with TRBD1 matching 7 bases. Trimming removed 5 bases from V and 3 bases from J; junction bases left unmatched: 8. The germline V gene encodes CDR1 SGHDN and CDR2 FVKESK. CDR3 length: 15 residues. The CDR3 is CASSWDRGVTDTQYF. The CDR3 DNA follows: TGTGCCAGCAGCTGGGACAGAGGAGTTACAGATACGCAGTATTTT.

This clonotype was counted many times. The chain couples TRBV2 to TRBJ2-5; D gene ambiguous. Trimming took off 1 base at V and 0 bases at J, with 12 bases between the two ends. The CDR3 is made up of 16 amino acids. Germline CDR1 and CDR2: SNHLY and FYNNEI. The CDR3 protein is CASSEGRNANQETQYF. DNA for the CDR3: TGTGCCAGCAGTGAAGGACGTAATGCGAACCAAGAGACCCAGTACTTC.

This clonotype was counted between two and nine times. The chain is built from TRBV30 and TRBJ2-7, with TRBD2 matching over 10 bases. The CDR3 is 15 amino acids. Germline loops: CDR1 GTSNPN, CDR2 SVGIG (reference sequence). V gave up 0 bases and J gave up 7 bases; unmatched junction bases: 9. This CDR3 is CAWSVQLAGGSEQYF. CDR3 DNA sequence: TGTGCCTGGAGTGTACAGTTAGCGGGAGGAAGTGAGCAGTACTTC.

In this sample, this clonotype turned up a few times. CDR3 region: CATSDPSTGANTIYF. As DNA, the CDR3 is TGTGCCACCAGTGATCCGTCAACAGGGGCGAACACCATATATTTT. The chain combines TRBV24-1 with TRBJ1-3, with TRBD1 identical over 7 bases. The CDR3 sequence is 15 residues long. V was clipped by 3 bases and J by 7 bases; unmatched bases: 8. CDR1 and CDR2 from the germline V gene are KGHDR and SFDVKD.

The chain carries TRBV10-3 and TRBJ1-2, with D uncertain. Germline V CDR1 and CDR2: ENHRY, SYGVKD. This CDR3 contains 12 residues. V shed 4 bases and J shed 3 bases, with 6 bases lying between them. CDR3 DNA: TGTGCCATCAGTGGTGGAGACTATGGCTACACCTTC. As protein: CAISGGDYGYTF.

The CDR3 nucleotides are TGTGCCAGCAGCACCTATGCGGGTAGCTCCTACAATGAGCAGTTCTTC. The encoded protein is CASSTYAGSSYNEQFF. V and J are TRBV13 and TRBJ2-1, with D possibly being TRBD2 (5 bases). This CDR3 is built from 16 residues. Looked up from germline, CDR1 is PRHDT and CDR2 is FYEKMQ (reference sequence). The germline V and J ends were trimmed by 5 bases and 0 bases, with 14 bases remaining between them. Combining the CDR3 with reference TRBV13 and TRBJ2-1 gives the whole variable domain AAGVIQSPRHLIKEKRETATLKCYPIPRHDTVYWYQQGPGQDPQFLISFYEKMQSDKGSIPDRFSAQQFSDYHSELNMSSLELGDSALYFCASSTYAGSSYNEQFFGPGTRLTVL.

The chain joins TRBV29-1 to TRBJ2-6; D is uncertain. The CDR3 is 13 amino acids. Trimming removed 3 bases from V and 0 bases from J, with 3 bases in between. Looked up from germline, CDR1 is SQVTM and CDR2 is ANQGSEA. This chain's CDR3 is CSVDPSGANVLTF. In nucleotides, the CDR3 is TGCAGCGTTGATCCCTCTGGGGCCAACGTCCTGACTTTC.

This clonotype came up a few times. The J gene is TRBJ2-3, the V gene TRBV20-1, with a weak D call TRBD2 (5 bases). V dropped 6 bases and J dropped 2 bases, with 18 bases sitting between them. The CDR3 runs 15 residues. Germline loops: CDR1 DFQATT, CDR2 SNEGSKA (reference sequence). The CDR3 bases are TGCAGTGCCCCGGACTGGAAGCCTTTCACAGATACGCAGTATTTT. Protein sequence: CSAPDWKPFTDTQYF.

V is TRBV19 and J is TRBJ1-2, with no clear D. Deletions cut 2 bases from V and 4 bases from J, with 8 bases between. The CDR3 spans 13 residues. Looked up from germline, CDR1 is LNHDA and CDR2 is SQIVND (reference sequence). In nucleotides, the CDR3 is TGTGCCAGTAGTATACCCAGAGGCTATGGCTACACCTTC. Its protein product is CASSIPRGYGYTF.

J is TRBJ1-1 and V is TRBV27; 8 positions match TRBD1. This CDR3 region has 14 residues. After removal of 7 bases from V and 0 bases from J, the junction contained 4 bases not matched to a gene. Germline lookup yields CDR1 MNHEY and CDR2 SMNVEV (reference sequence). DNA for the CDR3: TGTGCCAGCACCCTGACAGGGGTGAACACTGAAGCTTTCTTT. It specifies CASTLTGVNTEAFF.

The chain links TRBV5-8 to TRBJ1-5; D gene ambiguous. Germline CDR1 SGHTS, CDR2 YDEGEE. This CDR3 contains 13 residues. The ends were cut back, 5 bases at V and 0 bases at J, with 6 bases in the middle. The CDR3 nucleotides are TGTGCCAGCAGACAGTATAGCAATCAGCCCCAGCATTTT. Protein product: CASRQYSNQPQHF.